The 27 T cell receptor beta chains reported below all come from one sample, sequenced in a study of blood T cells in healthy people across ages. A second roughly 7 to 12 cycle PCR used barcoded and J-beta primers. TCRdb re-analysed the 5' RACE reads in MiXCR, keeping a single row per CDR3 protein. The sample has 500,000 to 600,000 distinct CDR3 sequences, roughly 29% seen once. Sequenced material: blood. All receptors come from a woman between 65 and 79 years old in good health.

The table lists this clonotype with a few counts. The chain combines TRBV5-1 with TRBJ2-5, with 11 positions matching TRBD2. The CDR3 runs 15 residues. The J segment lost 2 bases and the V segment lost 3 bases, leaving 3 bases of the junction unmatched. The germline CDR1 and CDR2 sequences are SGHRS and YFSETQ. The CDR3 DNA sequence: TGCGCCAGCAGCTACCTAGCGGGGGGTCAAGAGACCCAGTACTTC. As protein: CASSYLAGGQETQYF.

This clonotype came up many times. A read error may produce the germline difference seen at one junction end. The chain carries TRBV7-2 and TRBJ2-1, with D perhaps TRBD2 (7 bases). Germline values: CDR1 SGHTA, CDR2 FQGNSA. This CDR3 comprises 15 residues. CDR3 nucleotide sequence: TGTGCCAGCAGCTTCTCGGGGGGCTCCAACAATGAGCAGTTCTTC. Residues: CASSFSGGSNNEQFF.

The J gene is TRBJ2-5, the V gene TRBV30; D may correspond to TRBD1 or TRBD2 (5 bases each). V lost 2 bases to trimming and J lost 2 bases, with 12 bases between them. This CDR3 region has 14 residues. Germline V lookup: CDR1 GTSNPN, CDR2 SVGIG (reference sequence). This CDR3 reads CAWSSDWGQETQYF. The CDR3 DNA is TGTGCCTGGAGTTCAGATTGGGGGCAAGAGACCCAGTACTTC.

V usage is TRBV9 and J usage is TRBJ2-1, with unresolved D. V was pared by 4 bases and J by 0 bases, with 11 bases between. This CDR3 is 15 amino acids long. Germline CDR1 and CDR2: SGDLS and YYNGEE. The DNA of the CDR3 is TGTGCCAGCAGCATCGCTGGGGTCTCCTACAATGAGCAGTTCTTC. It is translated as CASSIAGVSYNEQFF.

The genes are TRBV5-1 and TRBJ2-5, with D maybe TRBD1 (6 bases). CDR3 length: 15 amino acids. Trimming cost V 4 bases and J 5 bases, with 18 bases left between them. CDR1 and CDR2 (germline): SGHRS, YFSETQ. The CDR3 DNA follows: TGCGCCAGCAGCAGGCTACAGGGATTGGGGGAGACCCAGTACTTC. Encoded protein: CASSRLQGLGETQYF.

This chain links TRBV20-1 with TRBJ1-3; 7 nucleotides agree with TRBD1. V was pared by 6 bases and J by 0 bases, with 11 bases of the junction left unmatched. This CDR3 contains 16 residues. Germline V gene lookup returns CDR1 DFQATT and CDR2 SNEGSKA (reference sequence). CDR3 sequence: CSAPVGGLSSGNTIYF. DNA for the CDR3: TGCAGTGCCCCAGTAGGGGGCCTCAGCTCTGGAAACACCATATATTTT.

This clonotype was observed a few times. The chain recombines TRBV7-2 with TRBJ1-1; 10 bases are a match to TRBD1. CDR3 length equals 15 residues. In germline, CDR1 is SGHTA, CDR2 FQGNSA. Trimming took 5 bases from V and 5 from J; bases not matched to a gene: 8. This CDR3 is CASSREGQGVTEAFF. The DNA for the CDR3 is TGTGCCAGCAGCAGAGAAGGACAGGGGGTGACTGAAGCTTTCTTT.

This clonotype was seen at least ten times. The gene calls are TRBV7-2 and TRBJ2-7; D ambiguous. CDR1 and CDR2 from the germline V gene are SGHTA and FQGNSA. V gave up 2 bases and J gave up 3 bases, with 2 bases separating them. The CDR3 contains 11 residues. This chain's CDR3 is CASSLIYEQYF. The DNA of the CDR3 is TGTGCCAGCAGCTTAATCTACGAGCAGTACTTC.

The chain carries TRBV6-1 and TRBJ2-3, with D unresolved. The CDR3 loop spans 12 amino acids. Germline assignment: CDR1 MNHNS and CDR2 SASEGT. Deletions cut 7 bases from V and 3 bases from J, with 8 bases between. CDR3 in amino acids: CASNPVTDTQYF. DNA for the CDR3: TGTGCCAGCAATCCAGTTACAGATACGCAGTATTTT.

The rearrangement joins TRBV20-1 to TRBJ2-5, with D maybe TRBD2 (5 bases). Per germline, CDR1 DFQATT and CDR2 SNEGSKA (reference sequence). The ends were cut back, 1 base at V and 1 base at J, with 10 bases in the middle. This CDR3 contains 14 residues. CDR3 amino acids: CSARALGSQETQYF. The CDR3 bases are TGCAGTGCTAGAGCTTTAGGGAGCCAAGAGACCCAGTACTTC.

The genes are TRBV7-2 and TRBJ1-4; 11 bases align to TRBD1. Trimming removed 5 bases from V and 8 bases from J; junction bases left unmatched: 7. There are 15 residues in the CDR3. Germline V lookup: CDR1 SGHTA, CDR2 FQGNSA. The CDR3 protein is CASSTGQGAREKLFF. The CDR3 nucleotides read TGTGCCAGCAGCACCGGACAGGGGGCGCGGGAAAAACTGTTTTTT.

This clonotype has more than one count but fewer than ten. The chain employs TRBV4-1 and TRBJ1-2, with TRBD1 as a possible D gene (6 bases). CDR3 size: 15 residues. V lost 1 base and J lost 1, with 10 bases in between. Germline CDR1 MGHRA, CDR2 YSYEKL. CDR3 bases: TGCGCCAGCAGCCAAGCTGGAGGGGGTAACTATGGCTACACCTTC. Translating it yields CASSQAGGGNYGYTF.

This clonotype has just one count. The V call is TRBV6-2 or TRBV6-3, the J call TRBJ1-1; 8 nucleotides align to TRBD1. V was pared by 9 bases and J by 1 base, with 10 bases of the junction left unmatched. Germline values: CDR1 MNHEY, CDR2 SVGEGT. This CDR3 has 15 amino acids. The CDR3 region is CASALPGQENTEAFF. The CDR3 DNA follows: TGTGCCAGTGCCCTCCCGGGACAGGAGAACACTGAAGCTTTCTTT.

The gene calls are TRBV29-1 and TRBJ1-1; possible D gene TRBD1, 5 bases. The CDR3 spans 13 residues. The germline V gene has CDR1 SQVTM and CDR2 ANQGSEA. The germline V and J ends were trimmed by 6 bases and 1 base, with 12 bases remaining between them. In DNA form, the CDR3 reads TGCAGCGTACCGGGACGGACGAACACTGAAGCTTTCTTT. It encodes CSVPGRTNTEAFF.

The chain links TRBV12-3 or TRBV12-4 to TRBJ2-7; the D gene is possibly TRBD1 (5 bases). The CDR3 spans 13 residues. V was trimmed by 6 bases and J by 6 bases, leaving 15 bases between them. CDR3 loop: CASSRRQTLEQYF. The CDR3, as DNA: TGTGCCAGCAGCCGAAGACAGACCCTCGAGCAGTACTTC.

Many counts were recorded for this clonotype. The chain uses TRBV5-4 and TRBJ2-5; 13 bases are a match to TRBD2. The CDR3 has 16 amino acids. CDR1 is SGHNT and CDR2 is YYREEE in the germline V gene (reference sequence). After removal of 3 bases from V and 5 bases from J, the junction contained 7 bases not matched to a gene. The CDR3 DNA follows: TGTGCCAGCAGCTCCCGGACTAGCGGGGGCCCTGAGACCCAGTACTTC. Translating gives CASSSRTSGGPETQYF.

The J gene is TRBJ1-5, the V gene TRBV18; D remains unclear. The CDR3 extends over 13 amino acids. V was shortened by 5 bases and J by 4 bases, with 9 bases between the two germline ends. Germline lookup yields CDR1 KGHSH and CDR2 LQKENI. CDR3 amino acids: CASSAAGNQPQHF. The DNA of the CDR3 is TGTGCCAGCTCAGCCGCCGGTAATCAGCCCCAGCATTTT.

The V gene is TRBV3-1, the J gene TRBJ1-5; D not resolved. The germline CDR1 and CDR2 sequences are LGHDT and YNNKEL (reference sequence). The CDR3 has 13 residues. Trimming took 6 bases from V and 3 from J, leaving 9 bases between them. CDR3 nucleotide sequence: TGTGCCAGCAGTCCCGGCAACAATCAGCCCCAGCATTTT. It translates to CASSPGNNQPQHF.

The chain uses TRBV4-3 and TRBJ2-5; no clear D gene. Germline V gene data show CDR1 as LGHNA and CDR2 as YSLEER. V was cut by 4 bases and J by 3 bases, with 9 bases left in between. The CDR3 extends over 13 amino acids. CDR3 residues: CASSRVLKETQYF. The CDR3 DNA reads TGCGCCAGCAGCCGGGTACTGAAAGAGACCCAGTACTTC.

This clonotype showed up just a few times. The chain links TRBV12-3 or TRBV12-4 to TRBJ2-5, with 8 nucleotides matching TRBD2. The CDR3 spans 15 residues. Trimming at V came to 4 bases and at J to 4 bases, leaving 8 bases not matched to a gene. The CDR3 region is CASSSEAGVIETQYF. The CDR3 DNA follows: TGTGCCAGCAGTTCGGAAGCGGGGGTGATAGAGACCCAGTACTTC.

This clonotype was seen a few times. V usage is TRBV6-2 or TRBV6-3 and J usage is TRBJ2-3, with 12 nucleotides matching TRBD2. The CDR3 is 16 amino acids. The V segment lost 6 bases and the J segment 6 bases; nucleotides outside the gene matches: 10. The germline V gene encodes CDR1 MNHEY and CDR2 SVGEGT. The CDR3 here is CASRPGLAGPFDTQYF. CDR3 bases: TGTGCCAGCAGACCGGGACTAGCGGGCCCTTTTGATACGCAGTATTTT.

In its sample, this clonotype was seen once. The CDR3, as DNA: TGCAGTGCTAGTACAGGGGGTTTAGGGGCCAACGTCCTGACTTTC. Translated: CSASTGGLGANVLTF. This chain uses TRBV20-1 with TRBJ2-6; the match to TRBD1 covers 8 bases. Germline assignment: CDR1 DFQATT and CDR2 SNEGSKA (reference sequence). V was clipped by 3 bases and J by 4 bases; unmatched bases: 5. There are 15 residues in the CDR3.

This clonotype was seen a handful of times. The chain links TRBV11-2 to TRBJ1-2; possibly TRBD1 for D (6 bases). CDR3 length equals 15 residues. CDR1 and CDR2 (germline): SGHAT, FQNNGV. Trimming took 0 bases from V and 5 from J, leaving 13 bases between them. The CDR3 DNA reads TGTGCCAGCAGCTTAGATCGCCGGGGGCGTTATGGCTACACCTTC. Translated: CASSLDRRGRYGYTF. The full variable domain, its missing parts supplied by reference TRBV11-2 and TRBJ1-2, is EAGVAQSPRYKIIEKRQSVAFWCNPISGHATLYWYQQILGQGPKLLIQFQNNGVVDDSQLPKDRFSAERLKGVDSTLKIQPAKLEDSAVYLCASSLDRRGRYGYTFGSGTRLTVV.

The chain recombines TRBV6-2 or TRBV6-3 with TRBJ2-5; possibly TRBD2 for D (5 bases). The germline V and J ends were trimmed by 2 bases and 5 bases, with 18 bases remaining between them. There are 16 residues in the CDR3. Germline V gene lookup returns CDR1 MNHEY and CDR2 SVGEGT. The CDR3 DNA is TGTGCCAGCAGTTACAACGTCGGTTCCCCGGGGGAGACCCAGTACTTC. It codes for CASSYNVGSPGETQYF.

Ten or more counts support this clonotype. CDR3 protein: CASSQNRGYEQYF. In DNA form, the CDR3 reads TGCGCCAGCAGCCAGAACAGGGGTTACGAGCAGTACTTC. V gene TRBV4-3 combines with J gene TRBJ2-7, with 7 bases lining up with TRBD1. V was pared by 3 bases and J by 4 bases, with 3 bases of the junction left unmatched. Germline CDR1 reads LGHNA; CDR2 reads YSLEER. The CDR3 spans 13 residues.

The chain links TRBV20-1 to TRBJ2-7; 8 bases are a match to TRBD1. Germline loops: CDR1 DFQATT, CDR2 SNEGSKA (reference sequence). The CDR3 runs to 15 residues. The V and J ends lost 1 base and 4 bases, in that order; junction bases with no gene match: 9. CDR3 sequence (DNA): TGCAGTGCTAGAGTATCGGCAGGGGGCAAATACGAGCAGTACTTC. This translates into CSARVSAGGKYEQYF.

V gene TRBV5-5 combines with J gene TRBJ2-1, with a tentative D call TRBD1 (6 bases). Germline lookup yields CDR1 SGHKS and CDR2 YYEKEE (reference sequence). V was trimmed by 1 base and J by 4 bases, leaving 15 bases between them. This CDR3 spans 16 amino acids. Here the CDR3 DNA reads TGTGCCAGCAGCTTGACCGGACAGACAACTTACAATGAGCAGTTCTTC. Translated: CASSLTGQTTYNEQFF.